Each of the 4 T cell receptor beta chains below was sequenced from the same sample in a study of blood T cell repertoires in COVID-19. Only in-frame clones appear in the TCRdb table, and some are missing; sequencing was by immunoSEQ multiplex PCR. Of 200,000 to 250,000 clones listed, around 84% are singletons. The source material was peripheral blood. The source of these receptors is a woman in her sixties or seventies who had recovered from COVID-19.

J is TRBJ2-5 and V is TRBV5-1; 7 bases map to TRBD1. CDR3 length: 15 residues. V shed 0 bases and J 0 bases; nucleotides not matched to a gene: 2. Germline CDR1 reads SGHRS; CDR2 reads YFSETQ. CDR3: CASSLVGQNQETQYF. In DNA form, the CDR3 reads TGCGCCAGCAGCTTGGTGGGACAGAACCAAGAGACCCAGTACTTC.

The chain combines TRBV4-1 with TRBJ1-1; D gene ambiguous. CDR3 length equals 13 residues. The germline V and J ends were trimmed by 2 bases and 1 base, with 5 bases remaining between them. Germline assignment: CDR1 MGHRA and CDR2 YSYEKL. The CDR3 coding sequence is TGCGCCAGCAGCCAATTTAGGAACACTGAAGCTTTCTTT. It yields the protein CASSQFRNTEAFF.

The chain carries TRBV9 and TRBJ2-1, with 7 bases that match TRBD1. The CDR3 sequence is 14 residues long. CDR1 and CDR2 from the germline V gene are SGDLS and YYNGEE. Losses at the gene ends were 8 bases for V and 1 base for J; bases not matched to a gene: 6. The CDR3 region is CASSGTESYNEQFF. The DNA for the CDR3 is TGTGCCAGTTCCGGGACAGAGTCCTACAATGAGCAGTTCTTC.

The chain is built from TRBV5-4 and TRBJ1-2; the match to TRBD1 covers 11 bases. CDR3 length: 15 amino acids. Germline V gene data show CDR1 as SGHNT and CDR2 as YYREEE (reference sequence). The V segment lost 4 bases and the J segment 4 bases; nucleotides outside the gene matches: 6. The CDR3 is CASSIGQGARYGYTF. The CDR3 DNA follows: TGTGCCAGCAGCATTGGACAGGGGGCTCGCTATGGCTACACCTTC.